This T cell receptor beta chain was retrieved from a study of T cell clonotyping in hematopoietic cell transplantation. Time point in this sample: recipient sample about 28 days before transplant, after cytoreduction. Trimming removed 6 bases from V and 2 bases from J; junction bases left unmatched: 8. This CDR3 is built from 15 residues. Germline CDR1 MNHNY, CDR2 SVGAGI (reference sequence). Assay used: immunoSEQ multiplex PCR; TCRdb lists only in-frame clones, some missing. The data contain roughly 49,000 clones, about nine tenths of them singletons. The starting material was peripheral blood mononuclear cells, obtained before stem cell transplant. The sequence derives from a man aged 55 to 70 with biphenotypic leukemia. Some clones in this sample may be carry-over from other donors' samples. The chain combines TRBV6-6 with TRBJ2-7; 9 nucleotides match TRBD1. CDR3 in amino acids: CASRDPGQGTYEQYF. CDR3 coding DNA: TGTGCCAGCAGAGACCCGGGACAGGGTACCTACGAGCAGTACTTC.